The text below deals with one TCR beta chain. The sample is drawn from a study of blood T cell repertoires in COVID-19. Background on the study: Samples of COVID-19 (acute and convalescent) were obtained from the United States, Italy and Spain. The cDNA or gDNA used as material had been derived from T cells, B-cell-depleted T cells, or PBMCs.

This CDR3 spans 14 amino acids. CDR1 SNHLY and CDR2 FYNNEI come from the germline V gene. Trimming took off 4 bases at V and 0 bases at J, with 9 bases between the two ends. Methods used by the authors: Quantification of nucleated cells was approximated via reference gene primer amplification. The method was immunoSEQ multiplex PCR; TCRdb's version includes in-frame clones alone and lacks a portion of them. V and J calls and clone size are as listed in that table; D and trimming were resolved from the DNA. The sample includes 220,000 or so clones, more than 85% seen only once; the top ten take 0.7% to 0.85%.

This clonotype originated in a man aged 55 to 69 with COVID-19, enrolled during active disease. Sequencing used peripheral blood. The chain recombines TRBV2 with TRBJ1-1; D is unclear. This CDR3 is CASSVEIMNTEAFF. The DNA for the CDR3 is TGTGCCAGCAGTGTCGAGATCATGAACACTGAAGCTTTCTTT. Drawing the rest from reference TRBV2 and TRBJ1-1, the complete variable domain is EPEVTQTPSHQVTQMGQEVILRCVPISNHLYFYWYRQILGQKVEFLVSFYNNEISEKSEIFDDQFSVERPDGSNFTLKIRSTKLEDSAMYFCASSVEIMNTEAFFGQGTRLTVV.